Each of the 29 T cell receptor beta chains below was sequenced from the same sample in a study of cytomegalovirus exposure and HLA in healthy donors. Sequencing was performed with immunoSEQ multiplex PCR; in TCRdb, only in-frame clones are kept and a portion is missing. The sample has some 70,000 clones, around 88% seen once; the top ten hold 1.7%. The sequencing sample was made of PBMCs. The receptors come from a woman between 18 and 29 years old in good health and CMV-seronegative.

The V call is TRBV7-2, the J call TRBJ2-2; D is uncertain. V lost 1 base and J 3 bases, leaving 6 bases between the germline ends. Germline V gene sequence: CDR1 SGHTA, CDR2 FQGNSA. This CDR3 has 14 amino acids. The CDR3 region is CASSLVVHTGELFF. Written as DNA, the CDR3 is TGTGCCAGCAGCTTAGTAGTACACACCGGGGAGCTGTTTTTT.

The gene calls are TRBV19 and TRBJ1-1; D possibly corresponds to TRBD1 (6 bases). Germline assignment: CDR1 LNHDA and CDR2 SQIVND (reference sequence). This CDR3 has 13 residues. V was trimmed by 5 bases and J by 6 bases, leaving 13 bases between them. This CDR3 is CASSPEGVAEAFF. CDR3 sequence (DNA): TGTGCCAGTAGTCCTGAGGGGGTAGCTGAAGCTTTCTTT. The full variable domain, its missing parts supplied by reference TRBV19 and TRBJ1-1, is DGGITQSPKYLFRKEGQNVTLSCEQNLNHDAMYWYRQDPGQGLRLIYYSQIVNDFQKGDIAEGYSVSREKKESFPLTVTSAQKNPTAFYLCASSPEGVAEAFFGQGTRLTVV.

The gene calls are TRBV28 and TRBJ2-3; 9 nucleotides line up with TRBD2. The CDR3 length is 18 residues. V trimming: 3 bases; J trimming: 7 bases; junction bases outside the gene matches: 17. CDR1 and CDR2 from the germline V gene are MDHEN and SYDVKM. CDR3 DNA: TGTGCCAGCAGTTTGGGGAGAGGAGCGGGAGGAGGAGTGAATACGCAGTATTTT. Translated, it gives CASSLGRGAGGGVNTQYF.

The chain has TRBV9 and TRBJ2-6; 8 nucleotides line up with TRBD1. The germline V gene has CDR1 SGDLS and CDR2 YYNGEE. The CDR3 consists of 16 residues. Unmatched junction bases numbered 6, after V lost 7 bases and J lost 0 bases. In nucleotides, the CDR3 is TGTGCCAGCGGGACAGGCGTTCTCTCTGGGGCCAACGTCCTGACTTTC. Its translation is CASGTGVLSGANVLTF.

The J gene is TRBJ1-2, the V gene TRBV28; maybe TRBD1 (6 bases). The CDR3 loop spans 13 amino acids. V lost 6 bases, J lost 10 bases, and 18 bases lay in between. Looked up from germline, CDR1 is MDHEN and CDR2 is SYDVKM. In nucleotides, the CDR3 is TGTGCCAGCAGGGTACAGGGATCTGGTGCCTACACCTTC. Translation: CASRVQGSGAYTF.

The chain carries TRBV7-9 and TRBJ2-7, with D possibly TRBD1 on 5 matching bases. The germline V gene encodes CDR1 SEHNR and CDR2 FQNEAQ (reference sequence). Trimming pared 5 bases from V and 5 bases from J, leaving 10 bases between. This CDR3 comprises 12 residues. CDR3 in amino acids: CASSNLRDEQYF. DNA of the CDR3: TGTGCCAGCAGCAATCTCAGGGACGAGCAGTACTTC.

The chain couples TRBV6-1 to TRBJ1-1; TRBD1 is a possible D gene (5 bases). Germline CDR1 MNHNS, CDR2 SASEGT. This CDR3 spans 15 amino acids. V lost 1 base to trimming and J lost 5 bases, with 14 bases between them. The CDR3 reads CASSEVRSGRTEAFF. The CDR3 region has the DNA TGTGCCAGCAGTGAAGTCAGATCAGGGCGAACTGAAGCTTTCTTT.

The rearrangement uses TRBV11-1 and TRBJ2-2; TRBD2 agrees at 8 bases. The V gene end was trimmed by 3 bases and the J gene end by 4 bases; junction bases not matched to a gene: 4. The CDR3 consists of 15 residues. CDR1 is SGHAT and CDR2 is FQDESV in the germline V gene (reference sequence). In DNA, the CDR3 is TGTGCCAGCAGCTTCTTAGCGGGGATCACCGGGGAGCTGTTTTTT. Its protein is CASSFLAGITGELFF.

The chain combines TRBV4-1 with TRBJ2-5, with TRBD1 matching over 8 bases. Germline V CDR1 and CDR2: MGHRA, YSYEKL. V shed 4 bases and J 4 bases; nucleotides not matched to a gene: 11. The CDR3 extends over 16 amino acids. The CDR3 spells CASSLQSDRGIETQYF. The DNA for the CDR3 is TGCGCCAGCAGCCTACAATCTGACAGGGGAATAGAGACCCAGTACTTC.

The chain carries TRBV6-1 and TRBJ2-7, with TRBD1 identical over 10 bases. The V gene end was trimmed by 6 bases and the J gene end by 1 base; junction bases not matched to a gene: 3. This CDR3 has 14 residues. Germline values: CDR1 MNHNS, CDR2 SASEGT. CDR3 in amino acids: CASRKDRGSYEQYF. CDR3 sequence (DNA): TGTGCCAGCAGAAAGGACAGGGGGTCCTACGAGCAGTACTTC.

V and J are TRBV7-2 and TRBJ2-1; no clear D. The CDR3 loop spans 15 amino acids. Germline V gene data show CDR1 as SGHTA and CDR2 as FQGNSA. Between the trimmed V and J ends, which lost 2 bases and 4 bases, there was a span of 12 bases. The chain's CDR3 is CASSLQATVYNEQFF. For the CDR3, the DNA is TGTGCCAGCAGCTTACAAGCAACAGTATACAATGAGCAGTTCTTC.

The chain employs TRBV27 and TRBJ1-3, with 7 bases fitting TRBD1. Germline V gene data show CDR1 as MNHEY and CDR2 as SMNVEV (reference sequence). This CDR3 has 18 residues. The V gene end was trimmed by 6 bases and the J gene end by 0 bases; junction bases not matched to a gene: 14. The CDR3 nucleotides are TGTGCCAGCAGACAGACAGGGATGGGGTTTAGCTCTGGAAACACCATATATTTT. Its translation: CASRQTGMGFSSGNTIYF.

The chain couples TRBV6-1 to TRBJ2-5; D remains ambiguous. The germline gives CDR1 MNHNS, CDR2 SASEGT. V dropped 8 bases and J dropped 2 bases, with 15 bases sitting between them. The CDR3 has 14 residues. The CDR3 nucleotides read TGTGCCAGCCGGAAGGTGGCGGAACAAGAGACCCAGTACTTC. This codes for CASRKVAEQETQYF.

The genes are TRBV28 and TRBJ2-3; D might be TRBD2 (7 bases). CDR1 MDHEN and CDR2 SYDVKM come from the germline V gene. Trimming cost V 7 bases and J 2 bases, with 22 bases left between them. The CDR3 covers 17 residues. Written as DNA, the CDR3 is TGTGCCAGCATCATAGGGGGGGTTAGAGGAGCCACAGATACGCAGTATTTT. Protein product: CASIIGGVRGATDTQYF. The full variable domain, with the rest looked up from reference TRBV28 and TRBJ2-3, is DVKVTQSSRYLVKRTGEKVFLECVQDMDHENMFWYRQDPGLGLRLIYFSYDVKMKEKGDIPEGYSVSREKKERFSLILESASTNQTSMYLCASIIGGVRGATDTQYFGPGTRLTVL.

J is TRBJ2-2 and V is TRBV27; 13 bases are shared with TRBD2. The trim removed 5 bases at V and 3 bases at J, leaving 9 bases unmatched. Per germline, CDR1 MNHEY and CDR2 SMNVEV (reference sequence). CDR3 length equals 18 residues. The CDR3, as DNA: TGTGCCAGCAGTCGTACTAGCGGGGGGGTTCGCGACACCGGGGAGCTGTTTTTT. Amino acid sequence: CASSRTSGGVRDTGELFF.

The V gene is TRBV7-2, the J gene TRBJ2-5; weak D call: TRBD2 (6 bases). This CDR3 is 13 amino acids long. The ends were cut back, 4 bases at V and 5 bases at J, with 11 bases in the middle. CDR1 is SGHTA, CDR2 FQGNSA, per germline. The CDR3 here is CASSWRRGETQYF. For the CDR3, the DNA is TGTGCCAGCAGCTGGAGGAGGGGCGAGACCCAGTACTTC.

The chain employs TRBV13 and TRBJ1-2; a possible D gene is TRBD1 (5 bases). The CDR3 sequence is 15 residues long. V lost 2 bases and J 3 bases, leaving 13 bases between the germline ends. CDR1 is PRHDT and CDR2 is FYEKMQ in the germline V gene (reference sequence). The CDR3 reads CASSLLSGGYYGYTF. The CDR3 DNA is TGTGCCAGCAGCTTATTATCCGGGGGATACTATGGCTACACCTTC.

This clone came up once. The chain recombines TRBV2 with TRBJ1-1, with 9 bases matching TRBD1. Germline V gives CDR1 SNHLY, CDR2 FYNNEI. V dropped 6 bases and J dropped 4; count of bases not matched to a gene: 6. The CDR3 covers 14 residues. The CDR3 DNA sequence: TGTGCCAGCAGGCTGGGACAGGGAAGCACTGAAGCTTTCTTT. Amino acid sequence: CASRLGQGSTEAFF.

This chain uses TRBV7-3 with TRBJ2-1, with TRBD1 matching 9 bases. In germline, CDR1 is SGHTA, CDR2 FQGTGA. CDR3 length: 15 amino acids. Losses at the gene ends were 1 base for V and 6 bases for J; bases not matched to a gene: 4. DNA for the CDR3: TGTGCCAGCAGCTTAATGGGACAGGGAAGCAATGAGCAGTTCTTC. It yields the protein CASSLMGQGSNEQFF.

This chain joins TRBV6-1 and TRBJ2-5; 10 bases agree with TRBD1. V shed 4 bases and J 4 bases; nucleotides not matched to a gene: 9. Germline CDR1 and CDR2: MNHNS and SASEGT. This CDR3 region has 16 residues. CDR3 DNA: TGTGCCAGCAGTGTTGACAGGGGGCCGGGGGGAGAGACCCAGTACTTC. Amino acids: CASSVDRGPGGETQYF.

The chain recombines TRBV4-3 with TRBJ1-3, with D perhaps TRBD1 (5 bases). Between the trimmed V and J ends, which lost 1 base and 1 base, there was a span of 8 bases. This CDR3 is 15 amino acids long. Germline lookup yields CDR1 LGHNA and CDR2 YSLEER. The CDR3 DNA sequence: TGCGCCAGCAGCCAAGTAACAGGTTCTGGAAACACCATATATTTT. Translated, it gives CASSQVTGSGNTIYF.

The chain has TRBV7-2 and TRBJ1-1; the D gene is possibly TRBD1 (5 bases). This CDR3 is 14 amino acids long. Per germline, CDR1 SGHTA and CDR2 FQGNSA. Trimming removed 5 bases at V and 4 bases at J, with 14 bases between. CDR3 sequence: CASSAYGGSTEAFF. The DNA of the CDR3 is TGTGCCAGCAGCGCCTACGGGGGGAGCACTGAAGCTTTCTTT.

The chain couples TRBV28 to TRBJ2-7; TRBD1 aligns across 8 bases. Germline V gene lookup returns CDR1 MDHEN and CDR2 SYDVKM. The CDR3 runs to 14 residues. V lost 5 bases, J lost 2 bases, and 5 bases stayed unmatched. CDR3 sequence (DNA): TGTGCCAGCAGTACGACAGGGGCCACCTACGAGCAGTACTTC. This gives the protein CASSTTGATYEQYF.

This sequence joins TRBV7-2 and TRBJ1-1; 7 bases are shared with TRBD1. CDR1 and CDR2 (germline): SGHTA, FQGNSA. V shed 5 bases, J shed 4 bases, and the junction held 7 bases outside the gene matches. This CDR3 has 14 residues. The chain's CDR3 is CASSAERQGTEAFF. DNA for the CDR3: TGTGCCAGCAGCGCAGAAAGACAGGGCACTGAAGCTTTCTTT. The variable domain in full, with the rest retrieved from reference TRBV7-2 and TRBJ1-1, is GAGVSQSPSNKVTEKGKDVELRCDPISGHTALYWYRQSLGQGLEFLIYFQGNSAPDKSGLPSDRFSAERTGGSVSTLTIQRTQQEDSAVYLCASSAERQGTEAFFGQGTRLTVV.

The rearrangement uses TRBV9 and TRBJ1-3; D is undetermined. Per germline, CDR1 SGDLS and CDR2 YYNGEE. V was shortened by 0 bases and J by 4 bases, with 8 bases between the two germline ends. The CDR3 extends over 14 amino acids. The CDR3 DNA follows: TGTGCCAGCAGCGTAGACGGGATCGGAAACACCATATATTTT. It translates to CASSVDGIGNTIYF.

This sequence joins TRBV7-9 and TRBJ2-5; weak D call: TRBD2 (5 bases). The CDR3 contains 16 residues. From germline, CDR1 is SEHNR and CDR2 FQNEAQ (reference sequence). V lost 1 base and J lost 4, with 16 bases in between. In nucleotides, the CDR3 is TGTGCCAGCAGCTTAGGACCGAGCGGAGCAAGAGAGACCCAGTACTTC. Amino acid sequence: CASSLGPSGARETQYF.

The table lists this clone with a few counts. The chain combines TRBV30 with TRBJ2-7, with 9 bases fitting TRBD1. V was clipped by 8 bases and J by 6 bases; unmatched bases: 8. This CDR3 has 12 residues. CDR1 and CDR2 from the germline V gene are GTSNPN and SVGIG (reference sequence). CDR3 region: CARSGTGLEQYF. The CDR3, as DNA: TGTGCCCGCTCCGGGACAGGGCTCGAGCAGTACTTC.

The V and J genes are TRBV15 and TRBJ1-2; TRBD1 aligns across 10 bases. The V and J ends lost 1 base and 5 bases, in that order; junction bases with no gene match: 4. Germline V gene lookup returns CDR1 LNHNV and CDR2 YYDKDF (reference sequence). CDR3 length equals 15 residues. The CDR3 coding sequence is TGTGCCACCAGCAGAGCCGGGACAGGGGTGTATGGCTACACCTTC. Encoded protein: CATSRAGTGVYGYTF.

V and J are TRBV4-1 and TRBJ1-5; D is ambiguous. Germline CDR1 MGHRA, CDR2 YSYEKL. This CDR3 spans 18 amino acids. Trimming shortened V by 0 bases and J by 0 bases, and 15 bases separated the two germline ends. Here the CDR3 reads CASSQDETASYSNQPQHF. CDR3 DNA sequence: TGCGCCAGCAGCCAAGATGAAACAGCCAGCTATAGCAATCAGCCCCAGCATTTT.